The present T cell receptor beta chain was sequenced within a study of T cells in Graves' hyperthyroidism and ophthalmopathy. The V and J ends lost 3 bases and 5 bases respectively, with 13 bases between them. Germline CDR1 is DFQATT and CDR2 is SNEGSKA (reference sequence). The CDR3 totals 13 residues. Amplification yielded TCR beta CDR3 regions, with RNA transcripts as the source. First-round RT-PCR with HTBI primers amplified the TCR CDR3 region. TCRdb re-analysed the multiplex PCR reads in MiXCR, keeping a single row per CDR3 protein. The sample holds 660,000 or so distinct CDR3 sequences; 45% are singletons and the top ten take about 7%. As for this clonotype: What it binds is not known.

Uncontrolled infection, other autoimmune disease, pregnancy or lactation barred patients from enrollment. On the basis of clinical symptoms, serum thyroxine and TRAb, thyroid ultrasound and orbital computed tomography, diagnoses were made. Study-wide results and limits: Also found in blood were most expanded thyroid clonotypes above 0.001. Model predictions of ophthalmopathy came a median 6.5 months before onset.

The gene calls are TRBV20-1 and TRBJ2-5, with D possibly TRBD1 on 5 matching bases. The TCR was taken from an adult man with Graves' disease, either hyperthyroidism or ophthalmopathy (not recorded which). Sequenced input: peripheral blood or thyroid tissue (not recorded which). The CDR3 here is CSASRLGAETQYF. The CDR3 DNA reads TGCAGTGCTAGCCGCCTAGGGGCGGAGACCCAGTACTTC.